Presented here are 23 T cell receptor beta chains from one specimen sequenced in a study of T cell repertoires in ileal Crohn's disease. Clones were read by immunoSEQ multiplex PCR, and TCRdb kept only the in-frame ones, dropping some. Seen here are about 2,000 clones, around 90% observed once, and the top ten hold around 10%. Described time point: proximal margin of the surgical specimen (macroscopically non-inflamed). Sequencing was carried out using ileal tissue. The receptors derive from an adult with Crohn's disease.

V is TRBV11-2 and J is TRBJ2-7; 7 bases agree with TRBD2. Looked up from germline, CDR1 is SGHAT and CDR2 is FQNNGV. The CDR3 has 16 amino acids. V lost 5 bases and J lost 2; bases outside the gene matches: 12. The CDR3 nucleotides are TGTGCCAGCAGCCCTCTTAGAGGCGGGAGACCCTACGAGCAGTACTTC. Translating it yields CASSPLRGGRPYEQYF. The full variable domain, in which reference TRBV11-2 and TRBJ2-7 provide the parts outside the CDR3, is EAGVAQSPRYKIIEKRQSVAFWCNPISGHATLYWYQQILGQGPKLLIQFQNNGVVDDSQLPKDRFSAERLKGVDSTLKIQPAKLEDSAVYLCASSPLRGGRPYEQYFGPGTRLTVT.

The CDR3 loop is CASRHSSGGDEQYF. The CDR3 region has the DNA TGTGCCAGCAGACATTCTAGCGGCGGGGACGAGCAGTACTTC. The V call is TRBV7-9, the J call TRBJ2-5; TRBD2 agrees at 7 bases. With the DNA end fitting TRBJ2-7 better, the J assignment may be wrong. The CDR3 runs to 14 residues. Germline assignment: CDR1 SEHNR and CDR2 FQNEAQ (reference sequence).

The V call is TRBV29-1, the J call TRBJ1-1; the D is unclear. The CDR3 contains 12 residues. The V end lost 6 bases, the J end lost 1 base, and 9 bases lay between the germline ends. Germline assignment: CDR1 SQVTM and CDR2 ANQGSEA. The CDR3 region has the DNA TGCAGCGTGGCGTCAACGAACACTGAAGCTTTCTTT. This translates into CSVASTNTEAFF.

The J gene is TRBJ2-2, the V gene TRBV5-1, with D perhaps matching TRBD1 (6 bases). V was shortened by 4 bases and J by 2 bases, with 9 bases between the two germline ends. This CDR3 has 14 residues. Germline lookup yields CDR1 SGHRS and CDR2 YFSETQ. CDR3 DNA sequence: TGCGCCAGCAGCATGGACAGAAACACCGGGGAGCTGTTTTTT. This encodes CASSMDRNTGELFF.

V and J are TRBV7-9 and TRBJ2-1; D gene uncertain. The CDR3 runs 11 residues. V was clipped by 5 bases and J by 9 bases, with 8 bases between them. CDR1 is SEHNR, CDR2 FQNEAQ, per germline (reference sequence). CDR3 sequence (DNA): TGTGCCAGCAGCCCCGGAAGTGAGCAGTTCTTC. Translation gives CASSPGSEQFF. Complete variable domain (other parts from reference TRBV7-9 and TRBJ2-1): DTGVSQNPRHKITKRGQNVTFRCDPISEHNRLYWYRQTLGQGPEFLTYFQNEAQLEKSRLLSDRFSAERPKGSFSTLEIQRTEQGDSAMYLCASSPGSEQFFGPGTRLTVL.

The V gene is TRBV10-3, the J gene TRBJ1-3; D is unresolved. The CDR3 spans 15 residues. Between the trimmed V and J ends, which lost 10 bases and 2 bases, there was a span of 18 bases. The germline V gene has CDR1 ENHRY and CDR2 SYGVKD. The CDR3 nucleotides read TGTGCCAACCCCGCGGCGTCGGCAGCTGGAAACACCATATATTTT. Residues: CANPAASAAGNTIYF.

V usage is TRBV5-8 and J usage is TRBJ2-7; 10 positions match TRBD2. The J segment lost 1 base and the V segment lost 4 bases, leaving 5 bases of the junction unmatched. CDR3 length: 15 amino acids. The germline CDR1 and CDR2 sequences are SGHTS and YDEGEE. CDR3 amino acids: CASSGWTSGSYEQYF. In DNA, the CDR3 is TGTGCCAGCAGCGGGTGGACTAGCGGATCCTACGAGCAGTACTTC.

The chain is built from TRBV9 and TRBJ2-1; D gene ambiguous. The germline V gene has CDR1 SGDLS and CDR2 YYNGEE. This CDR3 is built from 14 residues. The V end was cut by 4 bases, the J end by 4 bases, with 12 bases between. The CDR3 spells CASSQGQLYNEQFF. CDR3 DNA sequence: TGTGCCAGCAGCCAAGGGCAGCTTTACAATGAGCAGTTCTTC.

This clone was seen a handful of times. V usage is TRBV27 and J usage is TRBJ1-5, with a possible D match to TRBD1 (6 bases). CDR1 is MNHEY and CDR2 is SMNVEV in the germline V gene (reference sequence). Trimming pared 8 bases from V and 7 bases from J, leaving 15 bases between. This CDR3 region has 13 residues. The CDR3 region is CASAKSGVQPQHF. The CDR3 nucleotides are TGTGCCAGCGCGAAATCAGGGGTACAGCCCCAGCATTTT.

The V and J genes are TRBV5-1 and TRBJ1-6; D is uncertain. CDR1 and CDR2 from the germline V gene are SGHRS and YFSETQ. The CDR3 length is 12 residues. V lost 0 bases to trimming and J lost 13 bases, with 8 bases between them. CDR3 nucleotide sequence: TGCGCCAGCAGCTTGGCAACGGAGCCCCTCCACTTT. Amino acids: CASSLATEPLHF.

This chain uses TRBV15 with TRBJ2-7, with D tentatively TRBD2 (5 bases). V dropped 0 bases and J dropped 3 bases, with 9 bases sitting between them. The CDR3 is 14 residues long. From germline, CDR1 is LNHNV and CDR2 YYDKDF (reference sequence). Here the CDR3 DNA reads TGTGCCACCAGCAGAGATCCGGGATACTACGAGCAGTACTTC. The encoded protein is CATSRDPGYYEQYF.

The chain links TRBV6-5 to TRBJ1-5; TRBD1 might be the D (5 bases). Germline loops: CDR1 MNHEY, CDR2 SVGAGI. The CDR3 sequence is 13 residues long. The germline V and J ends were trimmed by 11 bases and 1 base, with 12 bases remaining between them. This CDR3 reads CAAGRGSNQPQHF. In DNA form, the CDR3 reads TGTGCCGCGGGGAGGGGCAGCAATCAGCCCCAGCATTTT.

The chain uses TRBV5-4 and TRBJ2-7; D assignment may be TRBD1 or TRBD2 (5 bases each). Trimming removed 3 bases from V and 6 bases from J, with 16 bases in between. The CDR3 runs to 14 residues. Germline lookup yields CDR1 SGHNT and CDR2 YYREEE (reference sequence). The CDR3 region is CASSSNRGNSEQYF. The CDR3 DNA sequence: TGTGCCAGCAGCTCGAACCGGGGCAACTCCGAGCAGTACTTC.

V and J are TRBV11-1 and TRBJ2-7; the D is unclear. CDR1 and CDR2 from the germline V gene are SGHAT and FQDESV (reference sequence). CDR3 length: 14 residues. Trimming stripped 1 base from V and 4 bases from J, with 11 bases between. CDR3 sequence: CASSLVGRRYEQYF. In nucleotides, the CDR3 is TGTGCCAGCAGCTTAGTGGGCAGGAGATACGAGCAGTACTTC.

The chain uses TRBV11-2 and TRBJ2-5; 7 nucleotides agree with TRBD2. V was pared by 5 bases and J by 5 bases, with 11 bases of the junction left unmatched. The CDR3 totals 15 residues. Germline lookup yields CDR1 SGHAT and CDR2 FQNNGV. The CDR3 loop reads CASSPEWEGRETQYF. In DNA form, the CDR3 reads TGTGCCAGCAGCCCCGAATGGGAGGGGAGGGAGACCCAGTACTTC. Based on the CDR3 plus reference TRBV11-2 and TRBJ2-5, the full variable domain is EAGVAQSPRYKIIEKRQSVAFWCNPISGHATLYWYQQILGQGPKLLIQFQNNGVVDDSQLPKDRFSAERLKGVDSTLKIQPAKLEDSAVYLCASSPEWEGRETQYFGPGTRLLVL.

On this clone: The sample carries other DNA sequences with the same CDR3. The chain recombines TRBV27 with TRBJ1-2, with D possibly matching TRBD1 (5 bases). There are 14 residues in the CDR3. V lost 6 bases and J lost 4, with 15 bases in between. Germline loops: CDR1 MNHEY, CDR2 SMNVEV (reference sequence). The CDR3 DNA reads TGTGCCAGCAGACCCCTGGGGGGGTCCTATGGCTACACCTTC. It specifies CASRPLGGSYGYTF.

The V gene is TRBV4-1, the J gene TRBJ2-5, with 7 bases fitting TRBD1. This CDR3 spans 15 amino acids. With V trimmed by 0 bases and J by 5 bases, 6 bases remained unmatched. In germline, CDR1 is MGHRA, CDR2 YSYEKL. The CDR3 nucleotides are TGCGCCAGCAGCCAAGATAAGACAGGGTTCGAGACCCAGTACTTC. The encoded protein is CASSQDKTGFETQYF.

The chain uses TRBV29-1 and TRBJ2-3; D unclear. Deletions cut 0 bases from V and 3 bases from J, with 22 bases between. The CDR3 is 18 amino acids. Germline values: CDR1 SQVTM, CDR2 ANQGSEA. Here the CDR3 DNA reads TGCAGCGTTGAAGATAGGCCTTGGGCAATGCGAAGGACAGATACGCAGTATTTT. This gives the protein CSVEDRPWAMRRTDTQYF.

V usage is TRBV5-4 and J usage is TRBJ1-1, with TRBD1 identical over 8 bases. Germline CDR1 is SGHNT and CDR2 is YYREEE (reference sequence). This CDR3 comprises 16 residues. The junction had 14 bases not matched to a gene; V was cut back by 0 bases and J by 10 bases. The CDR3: CASSLAPRGQLGRAFF. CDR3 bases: TGTGCCAGCAGCTTGGCCCCCAGGGGGCAATTAGGTAGAGCTTTCTTT.

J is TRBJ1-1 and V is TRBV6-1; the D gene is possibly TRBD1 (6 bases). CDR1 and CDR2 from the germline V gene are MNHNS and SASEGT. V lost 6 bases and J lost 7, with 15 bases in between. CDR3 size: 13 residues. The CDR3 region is CASSLNYRDEAFF. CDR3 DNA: TGTGCCAGCAGCTTGAACTACAGGGATGAAGCTTTCTTT.

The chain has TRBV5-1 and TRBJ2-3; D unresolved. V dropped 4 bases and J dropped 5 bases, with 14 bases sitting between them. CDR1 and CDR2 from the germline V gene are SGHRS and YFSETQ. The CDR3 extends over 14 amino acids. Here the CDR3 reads CASSMGYVVDTQYF. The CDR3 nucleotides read TGCGCCAGCAGCATGGGGTATGTGGTAGATACGCAGTATTTT.

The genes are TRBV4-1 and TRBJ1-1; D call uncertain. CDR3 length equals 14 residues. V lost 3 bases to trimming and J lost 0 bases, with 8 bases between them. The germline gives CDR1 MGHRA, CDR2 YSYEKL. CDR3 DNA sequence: TGCGCCAGCAGCCAGGGCGGAATGAACACTGAAGCTTTCTTT. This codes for CASSQGGMNTEAFF.

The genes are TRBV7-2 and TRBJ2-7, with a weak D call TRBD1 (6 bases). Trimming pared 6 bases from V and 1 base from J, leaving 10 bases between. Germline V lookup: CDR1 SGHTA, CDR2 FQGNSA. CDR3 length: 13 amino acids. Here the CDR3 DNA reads TGTGCCAGCAGACCCACAGGGTCCTACGAGCAGTACTTC. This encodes CASRPTGSYEQYF.